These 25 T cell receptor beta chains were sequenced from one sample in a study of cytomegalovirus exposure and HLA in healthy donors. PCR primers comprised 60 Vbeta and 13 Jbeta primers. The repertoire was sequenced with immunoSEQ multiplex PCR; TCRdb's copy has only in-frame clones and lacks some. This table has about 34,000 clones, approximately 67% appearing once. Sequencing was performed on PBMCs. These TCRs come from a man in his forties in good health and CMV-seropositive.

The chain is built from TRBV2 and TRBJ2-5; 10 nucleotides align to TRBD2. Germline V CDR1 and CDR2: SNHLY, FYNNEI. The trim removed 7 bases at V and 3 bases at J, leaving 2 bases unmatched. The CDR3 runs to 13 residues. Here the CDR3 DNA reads TGTGCCAGCACCAGCGGGGGGGAAGAGACCCAGTACTTC. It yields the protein CASTSGGEETQYF. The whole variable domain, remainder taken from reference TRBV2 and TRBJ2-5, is EPEVTQTPSHQVTQMGQEVILRCVPISNHLYFYWYRQILGQKVEFLVSFYNNEISEKSEIFDDQFSVERPDGSNFTLKIRSTKLEDSAMYFCASTSGGEETQYFGPGTRLLVL.

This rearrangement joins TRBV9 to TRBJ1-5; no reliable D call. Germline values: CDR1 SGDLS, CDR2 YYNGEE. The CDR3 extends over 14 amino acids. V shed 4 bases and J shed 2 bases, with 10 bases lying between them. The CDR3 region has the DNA TGTGCCAGCAGCTCAGGAAAGGGCAATCAGCCCCAGCATTTT. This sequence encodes CASSSGKGNQPQHF.

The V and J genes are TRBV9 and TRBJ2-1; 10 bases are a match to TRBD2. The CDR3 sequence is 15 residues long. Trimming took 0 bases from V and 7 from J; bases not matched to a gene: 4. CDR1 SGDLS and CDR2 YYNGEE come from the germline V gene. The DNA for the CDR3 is TGTGCCAGCAGCGTAGGGGCTAGCGGGGGAAATGAGCAGTTCTTC. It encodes CASSVGASGGNEQFF.

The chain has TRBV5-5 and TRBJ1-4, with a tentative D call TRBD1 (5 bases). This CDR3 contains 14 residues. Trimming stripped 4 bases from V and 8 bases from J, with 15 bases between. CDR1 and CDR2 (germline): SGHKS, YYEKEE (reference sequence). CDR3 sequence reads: CASSPLGGGEKLFF. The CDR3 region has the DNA TGTGCCAGCAGCCCGTTGGGGGGAGGAGAAAAACTGTTTTTT.

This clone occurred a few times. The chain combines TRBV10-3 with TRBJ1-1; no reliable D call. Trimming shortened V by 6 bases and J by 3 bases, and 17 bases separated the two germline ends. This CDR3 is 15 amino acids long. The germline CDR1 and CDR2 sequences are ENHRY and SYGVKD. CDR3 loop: CAISDLERSYTEAFF. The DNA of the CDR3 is TGTGCCATCAGCGACCTAGAAAGATCGTACACTGAAGCTTTCTTT.

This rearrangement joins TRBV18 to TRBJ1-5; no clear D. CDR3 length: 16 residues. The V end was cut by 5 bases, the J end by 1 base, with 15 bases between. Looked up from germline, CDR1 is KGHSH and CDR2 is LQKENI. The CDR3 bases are TGTGCCAGCTCAGCGAACCAGGAACGGAGCAATCAGCCCCAGCATTTT. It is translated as CASSANQERSNQPQHF.

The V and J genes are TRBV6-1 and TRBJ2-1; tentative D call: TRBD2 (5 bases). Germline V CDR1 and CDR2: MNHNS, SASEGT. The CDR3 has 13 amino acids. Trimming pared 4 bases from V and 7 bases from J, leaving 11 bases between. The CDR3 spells CASSVRVGNEQFF. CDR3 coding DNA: TGTGCCAGCAGTGTGAGGGTTGGTAATGAGCAGTTCTTC.

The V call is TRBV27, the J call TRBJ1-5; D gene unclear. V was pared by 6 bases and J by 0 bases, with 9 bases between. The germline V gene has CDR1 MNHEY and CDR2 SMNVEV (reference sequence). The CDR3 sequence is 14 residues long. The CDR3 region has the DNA TGTGCCAGCAGGGTAGGCGGTAGCAATCAGCCCCAGCATTTT. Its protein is CASRVGGSNQPQHF.

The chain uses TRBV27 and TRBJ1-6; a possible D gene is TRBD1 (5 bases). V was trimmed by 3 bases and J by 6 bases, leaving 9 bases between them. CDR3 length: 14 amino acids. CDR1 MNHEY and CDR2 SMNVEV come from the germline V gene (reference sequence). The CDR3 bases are TGTGCCAGCAGTTTCGACAGCCTTAATTCACCCCTCCACTTT. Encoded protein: CASSFDSLNSPLHF.

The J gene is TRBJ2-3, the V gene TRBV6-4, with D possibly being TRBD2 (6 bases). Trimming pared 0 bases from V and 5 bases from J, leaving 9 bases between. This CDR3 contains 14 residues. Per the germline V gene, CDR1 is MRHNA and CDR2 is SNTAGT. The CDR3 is CASSDSRGGDTQYF. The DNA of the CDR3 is TGTGCCAGCAGTGACTCAAGGGGAGGAGATACGCAGTATTTT.

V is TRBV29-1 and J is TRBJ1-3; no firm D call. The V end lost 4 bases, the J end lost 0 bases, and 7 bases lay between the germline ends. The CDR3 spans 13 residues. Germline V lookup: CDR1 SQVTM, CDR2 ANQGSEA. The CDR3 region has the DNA TGCAGCGTTGTGAGGGACTCTGGAAACACCATATATTTT. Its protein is CSVVRDSGNTIYF.

CDR3 bases: TGCGCCAGCAGCCAAGCACCGGGACAGGGACAAGAGACCCAGTACTTC. Its protein product is CASSQAPGQGQETQYF. This chain connects TRBV4-1 to TRBJ2-5; TRBD1 agrees at 9 bases. The CDR3 totals 16 residues. V was pared by 1 base and J by 2 bases, with 5 bases of the junction left unmatched. Per germline, CDR1 MGHRA and CDR2 YSYEKL.

CDR3 protein: CASSLGGYTF. The CDR3 bases are TGTGCCAGCTCTCTTGGCGGCTACACCTTC. This rearrangement joins TRBV6-1 to TRBJ1-2; D is undetermined. The CDR3 sequence is 10 residues long. The germline V gene has CDR1 MNHNS and CDR2 SASEGT. Trimming stripped 8 bases from V and 8 bases from J, with 9 bases between.

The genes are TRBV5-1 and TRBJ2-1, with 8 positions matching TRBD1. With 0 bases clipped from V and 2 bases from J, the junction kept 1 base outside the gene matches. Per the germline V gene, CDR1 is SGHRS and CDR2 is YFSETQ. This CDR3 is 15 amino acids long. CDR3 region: CASSLEGQAYNEQFF. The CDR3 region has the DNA TGCGCCAGCAGCTTGGAGGGACAGGCCTACAATGAGCAGTTCTTC.

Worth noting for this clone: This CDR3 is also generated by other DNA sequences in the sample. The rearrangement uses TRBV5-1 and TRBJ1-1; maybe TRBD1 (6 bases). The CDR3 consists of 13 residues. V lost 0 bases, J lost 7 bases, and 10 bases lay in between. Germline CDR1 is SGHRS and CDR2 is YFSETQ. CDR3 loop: CASSLGGGDEAFF. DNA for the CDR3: TGCGCCAGCAGCTTGGGGGGGGGCGATGAAGCTTTCTTT.

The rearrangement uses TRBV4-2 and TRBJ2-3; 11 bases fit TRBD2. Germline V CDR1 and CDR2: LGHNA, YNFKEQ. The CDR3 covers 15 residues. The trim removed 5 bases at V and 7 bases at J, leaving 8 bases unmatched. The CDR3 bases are TGTGCCAGCAGCACCGCTAGCGGGGGGACCTATACGCAGTATTTT. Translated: CASSTASGGTYTQYF.

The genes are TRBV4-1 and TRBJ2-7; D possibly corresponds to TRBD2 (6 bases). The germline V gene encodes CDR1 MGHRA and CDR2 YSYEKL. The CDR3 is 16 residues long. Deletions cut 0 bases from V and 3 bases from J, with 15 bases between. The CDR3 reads CASSQDWASENYEQYF. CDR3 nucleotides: TGCGCCAGCAGCCAAGATTGGGCTAGCGAGAACTACGAGCAGTACTTC.

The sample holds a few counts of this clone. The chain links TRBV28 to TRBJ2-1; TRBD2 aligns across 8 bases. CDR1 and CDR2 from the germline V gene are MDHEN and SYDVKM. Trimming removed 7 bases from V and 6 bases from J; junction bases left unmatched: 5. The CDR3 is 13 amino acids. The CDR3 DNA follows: TGTGCCAGCACTGGGACTAGAATCAATGAGCAGTTCTTC. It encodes CASTGTRINEQFF.

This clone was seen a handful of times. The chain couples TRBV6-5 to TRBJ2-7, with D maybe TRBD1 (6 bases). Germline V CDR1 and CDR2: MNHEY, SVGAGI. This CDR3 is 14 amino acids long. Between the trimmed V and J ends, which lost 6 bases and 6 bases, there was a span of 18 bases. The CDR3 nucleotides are TGTGCCAGCAGCCGAGGTGTCGTGGACAGCGAGCAGTACTTC. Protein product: CASSRGVVDSEQYF.

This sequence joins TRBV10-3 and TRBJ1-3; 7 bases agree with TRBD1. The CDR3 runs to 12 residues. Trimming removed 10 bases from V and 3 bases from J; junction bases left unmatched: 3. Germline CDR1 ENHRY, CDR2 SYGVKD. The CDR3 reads CASSGGGNTIYF. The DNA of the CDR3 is TGTGCCAGCTCAGGGGGTGGAAACACCATATATTTT.

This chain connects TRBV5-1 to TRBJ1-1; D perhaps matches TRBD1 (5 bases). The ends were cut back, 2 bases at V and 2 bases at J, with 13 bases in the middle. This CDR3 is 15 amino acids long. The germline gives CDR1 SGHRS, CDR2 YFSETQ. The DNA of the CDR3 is TGCGCCAGCAGCTTTTTACCAGGGAAAAACACTGAAGCTTTCTTT. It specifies CASSFLPGKNTEAFF. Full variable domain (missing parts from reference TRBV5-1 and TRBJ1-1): KAGVTQTPRYLIKTRGQQVTLSCSPISGHRSVSWYQQTPGQGLQFLFEYFSETQRNKGNFPGRFSGRQFSNSRSEMNVSTLELGDSALYLCASSFLPGKNTEAFFGQGTRLTVV.

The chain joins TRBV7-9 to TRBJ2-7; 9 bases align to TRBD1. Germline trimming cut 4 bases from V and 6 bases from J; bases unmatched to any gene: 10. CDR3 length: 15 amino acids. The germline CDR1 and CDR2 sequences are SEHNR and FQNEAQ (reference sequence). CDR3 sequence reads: CASSSPTGGRLEQYF. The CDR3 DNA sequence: TGTGCCAGCAGCTCCCCCACAGGGGGCCGTCTCGAGCAGTACTTC.

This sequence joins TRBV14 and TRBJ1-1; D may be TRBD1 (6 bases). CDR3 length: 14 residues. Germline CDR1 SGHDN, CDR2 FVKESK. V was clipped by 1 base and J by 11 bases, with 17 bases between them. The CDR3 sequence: CASSQGSWVRGAFF. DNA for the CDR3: TGTGCCAGCAGCCAAGGAAGTTGGGTTAGGGGGGCTTTCTTT.

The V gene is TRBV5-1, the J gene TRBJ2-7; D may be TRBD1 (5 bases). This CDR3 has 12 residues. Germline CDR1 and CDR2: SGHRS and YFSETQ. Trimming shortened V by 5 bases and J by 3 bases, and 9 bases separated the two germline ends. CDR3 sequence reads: CASRTEDYEQYF. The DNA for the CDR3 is TGCGCCAGCAGGACAGAAGACTACGAGCAGTACTTC.

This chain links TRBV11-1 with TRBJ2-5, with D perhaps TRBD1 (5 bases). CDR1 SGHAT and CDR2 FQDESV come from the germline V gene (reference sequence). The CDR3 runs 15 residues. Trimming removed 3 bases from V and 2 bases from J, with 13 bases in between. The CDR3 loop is CASSLEWQGQETQYF. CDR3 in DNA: TGTGCCAGCAGCTTGGAGTGGCAGGGTCAAGAGACCCAGTACTTC.